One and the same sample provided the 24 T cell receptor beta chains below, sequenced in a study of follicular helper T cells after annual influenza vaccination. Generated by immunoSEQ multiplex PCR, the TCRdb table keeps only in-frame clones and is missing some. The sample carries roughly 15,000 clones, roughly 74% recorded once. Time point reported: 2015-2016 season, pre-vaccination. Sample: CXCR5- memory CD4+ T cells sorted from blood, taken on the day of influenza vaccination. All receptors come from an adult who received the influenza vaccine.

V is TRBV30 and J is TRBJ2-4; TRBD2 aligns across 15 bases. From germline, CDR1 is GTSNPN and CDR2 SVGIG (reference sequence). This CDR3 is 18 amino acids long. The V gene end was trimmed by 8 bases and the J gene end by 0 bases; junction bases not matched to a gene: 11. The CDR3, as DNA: TGTGCCAGCCTCGGGACTAGCGGGGGGAGCTTAGCCAAAAACATTCAGTACTTC. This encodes CASLGTSGGSLAKNIQYF.

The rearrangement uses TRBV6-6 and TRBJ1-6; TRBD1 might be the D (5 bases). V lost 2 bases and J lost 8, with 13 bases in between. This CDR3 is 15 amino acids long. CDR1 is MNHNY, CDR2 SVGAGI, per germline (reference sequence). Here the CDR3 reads CASSYQNGGDSPLHF. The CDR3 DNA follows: TGTGCCAGCAGTTACCAGAATGGGGGGGATTCACCCCTCCACTTT.

This CDR3 is CASSVVGGGDTDTQYF. The CDR3 DNA is TGTGCCAGCAGCGTAGTTGGCGGGGGGGACACAGATACGCAGTATTTT. The chain is built from TRBV9 and TRBJ2-3; 9 nucleotides align to TRBD2. From germline, CDR1 is SGDLS and CDR2 YYNGEE. This CDR3 has 16 amino acids. V lost 0 bases to trimming and J lost 2 bases; unmatched junction nucleotides: 4.

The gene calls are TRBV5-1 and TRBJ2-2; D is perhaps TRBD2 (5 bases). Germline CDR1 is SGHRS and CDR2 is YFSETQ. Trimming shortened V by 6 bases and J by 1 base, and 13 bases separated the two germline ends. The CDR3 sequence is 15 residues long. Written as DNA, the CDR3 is TGCGCCAGCACCCGGGTTGGAGGGAACACCGGGGAGCTGTTTTTT. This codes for CASTRVGGNTGELFF.

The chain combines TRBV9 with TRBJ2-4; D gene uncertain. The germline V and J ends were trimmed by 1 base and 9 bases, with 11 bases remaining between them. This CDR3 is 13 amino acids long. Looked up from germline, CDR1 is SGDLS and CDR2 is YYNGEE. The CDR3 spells CASSVSPEGIQYF. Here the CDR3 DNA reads TGTGCCAGCAGCGTATCGCCAGAAGGCATTCAGTACTTC.

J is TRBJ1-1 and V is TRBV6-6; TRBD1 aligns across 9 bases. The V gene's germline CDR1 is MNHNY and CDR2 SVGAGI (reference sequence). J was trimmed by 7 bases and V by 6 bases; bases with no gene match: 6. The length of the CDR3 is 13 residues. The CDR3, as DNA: TGTGCCAGCAGCCCAACAGGGGGCCTTGAAGCTTTCTTT. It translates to CASSPTGGLEAFF.

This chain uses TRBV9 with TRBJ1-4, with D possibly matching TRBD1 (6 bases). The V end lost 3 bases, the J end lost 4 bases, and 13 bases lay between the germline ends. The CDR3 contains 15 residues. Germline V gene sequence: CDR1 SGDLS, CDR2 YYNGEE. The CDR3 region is CASSGGPRLNEKLFF. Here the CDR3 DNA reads TGTGCCAGCAGCGGGGGGCCGAGGCTTAATGAAAAACTGTTTTTT.

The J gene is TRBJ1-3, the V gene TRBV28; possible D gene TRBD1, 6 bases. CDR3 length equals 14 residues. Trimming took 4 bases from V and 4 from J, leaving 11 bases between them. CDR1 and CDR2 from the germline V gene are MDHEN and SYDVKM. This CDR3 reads CASSSTGLGNTIYF. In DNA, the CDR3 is TGTGCCAGCAGTTCAACAGGGTTAGGAAACACCATATATTTT.

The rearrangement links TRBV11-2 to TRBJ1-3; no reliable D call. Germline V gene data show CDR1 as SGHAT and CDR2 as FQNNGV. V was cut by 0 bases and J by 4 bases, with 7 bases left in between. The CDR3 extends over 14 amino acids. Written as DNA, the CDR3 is TGTGCCAGCAGCTTAGATTCCACGGGAAACACCATATATTTT. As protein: CASSLDSTGNTIYF.

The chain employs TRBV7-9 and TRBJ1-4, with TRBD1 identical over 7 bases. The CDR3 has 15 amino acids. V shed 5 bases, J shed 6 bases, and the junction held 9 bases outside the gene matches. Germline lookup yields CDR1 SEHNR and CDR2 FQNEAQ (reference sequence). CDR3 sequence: CASSPGRGRDEKLFF. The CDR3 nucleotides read TGTGCCAGCAGCCCCGGCAGGGGGAGAGATGAAAAACTGTTTTTT.

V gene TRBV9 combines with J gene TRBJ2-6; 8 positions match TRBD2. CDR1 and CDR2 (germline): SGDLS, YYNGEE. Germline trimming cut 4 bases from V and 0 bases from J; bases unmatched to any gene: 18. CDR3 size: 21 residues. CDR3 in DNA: TGTGCCAGCAGCTCGCGTGGACTAGCTGATTATCTGCTCTCTGGGGCCAACGTCCTGACTTTC. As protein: CASSSRGLADYLLSGANVLTF.

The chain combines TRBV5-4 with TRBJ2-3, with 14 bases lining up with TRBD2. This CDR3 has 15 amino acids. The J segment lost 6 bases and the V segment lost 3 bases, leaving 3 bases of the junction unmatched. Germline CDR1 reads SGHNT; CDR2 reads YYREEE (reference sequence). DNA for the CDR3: TGTGCCAGCAGCTCCCGGACTAGCGGGGGGGATACGCAGTATTTT. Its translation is CASSSRTSGGDTQYF.

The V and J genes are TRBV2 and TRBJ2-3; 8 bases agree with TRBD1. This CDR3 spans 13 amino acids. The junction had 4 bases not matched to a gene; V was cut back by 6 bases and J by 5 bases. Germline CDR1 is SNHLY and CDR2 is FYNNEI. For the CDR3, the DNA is TGTGCCAGCAGACAGGGGGAAGGAGATACGCAGTATTTT. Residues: CASRQGEGDTQYF.

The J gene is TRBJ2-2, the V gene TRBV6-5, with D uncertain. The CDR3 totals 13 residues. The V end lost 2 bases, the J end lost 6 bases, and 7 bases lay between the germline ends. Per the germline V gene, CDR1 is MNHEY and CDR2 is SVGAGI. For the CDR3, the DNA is TGTGCCAGCAGTTACATGAGTTCCGGGGAGCTGTTTTTT. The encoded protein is CASSYMSSGELFF.

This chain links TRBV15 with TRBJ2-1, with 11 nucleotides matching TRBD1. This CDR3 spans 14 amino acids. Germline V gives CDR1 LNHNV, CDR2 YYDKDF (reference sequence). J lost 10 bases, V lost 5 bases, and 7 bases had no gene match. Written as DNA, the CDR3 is TGTGCCACCAGCGCACGGACAGGGGGCATAGAGCAGTTCTTC. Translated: CATSARTGGIEQFF.

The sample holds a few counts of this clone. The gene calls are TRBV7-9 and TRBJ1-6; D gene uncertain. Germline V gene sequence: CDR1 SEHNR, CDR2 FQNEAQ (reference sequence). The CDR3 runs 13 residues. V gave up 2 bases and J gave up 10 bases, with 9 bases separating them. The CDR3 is CASSLKSLSPLHF. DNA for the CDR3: TGTGCCAGCAGCTTAAAGAGTTTGTCACCCCTCCACTTT.

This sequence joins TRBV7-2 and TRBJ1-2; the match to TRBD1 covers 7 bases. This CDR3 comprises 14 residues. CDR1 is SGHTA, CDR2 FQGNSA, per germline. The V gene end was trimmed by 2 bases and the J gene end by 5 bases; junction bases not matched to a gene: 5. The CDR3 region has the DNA TGTGCCAGCAGCTTAAGCGGGACAGCATATGGCTACACCTTC. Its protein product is CASSLSGTAYGYTF.

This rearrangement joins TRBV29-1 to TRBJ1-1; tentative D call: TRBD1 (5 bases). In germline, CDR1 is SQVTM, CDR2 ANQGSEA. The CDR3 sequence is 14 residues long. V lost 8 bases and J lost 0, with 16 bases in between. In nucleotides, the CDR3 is TGCAGCATCCAGGGACGAAACCTGAACACTGAAGCTTTCTTT. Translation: CSIQGRNLNTEAFF. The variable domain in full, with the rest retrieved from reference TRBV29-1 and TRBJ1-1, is SAVISQKPSRDICQRGTSLTIQCQVDSQVTMMFWYRQQPGQSLTLIATANQGSEATYESGFVIDKFPISRPNLTFSTLTVSNMSPEDSSIYLCSIQGRNLNTEAFFGQGTRLTVV.

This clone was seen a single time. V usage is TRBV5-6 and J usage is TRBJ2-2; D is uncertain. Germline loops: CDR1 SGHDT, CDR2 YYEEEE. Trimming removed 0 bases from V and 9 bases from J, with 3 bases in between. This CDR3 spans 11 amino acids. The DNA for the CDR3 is TGTGCCAGCAGCTTGGGTAGGGAGCTGTTTTTT. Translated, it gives CASSLGRELFF.

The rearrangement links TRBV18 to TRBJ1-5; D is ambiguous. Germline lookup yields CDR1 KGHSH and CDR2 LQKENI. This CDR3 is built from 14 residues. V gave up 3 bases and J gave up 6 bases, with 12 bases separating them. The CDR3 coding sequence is TGTGCCAGCTCACCTGGGAGCGGCAGTCAGCCCCAGCATTTT. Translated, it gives CASSPGSGSQPQHF.

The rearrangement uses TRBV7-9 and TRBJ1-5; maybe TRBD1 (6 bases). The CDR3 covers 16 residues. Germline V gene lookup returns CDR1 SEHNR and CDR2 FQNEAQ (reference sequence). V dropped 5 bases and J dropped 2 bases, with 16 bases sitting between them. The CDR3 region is CASSLWGADGNQPQHF. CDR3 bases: TGTGCCAGCAGCCTGTGGGGGGCCGATGGCAATCAGCCCCAGCATTTT.

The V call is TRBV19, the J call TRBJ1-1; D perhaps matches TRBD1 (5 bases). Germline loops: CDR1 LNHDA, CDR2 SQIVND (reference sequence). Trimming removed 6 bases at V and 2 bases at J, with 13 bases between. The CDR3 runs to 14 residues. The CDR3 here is CASSVDRYNTEAFF. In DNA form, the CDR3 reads TGTGCCAGTAGCGTCGACAGATACAACACTGAAGCTTTCTTT.

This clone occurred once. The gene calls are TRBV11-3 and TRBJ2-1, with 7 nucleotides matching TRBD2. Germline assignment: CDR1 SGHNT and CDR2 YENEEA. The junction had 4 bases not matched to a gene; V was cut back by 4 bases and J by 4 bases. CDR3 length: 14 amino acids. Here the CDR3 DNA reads TGTGCCAGCAGCTCAAGCGGGGATTACAATGAGCAGTTCTTC. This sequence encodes CASSSSGDYNEQFF.

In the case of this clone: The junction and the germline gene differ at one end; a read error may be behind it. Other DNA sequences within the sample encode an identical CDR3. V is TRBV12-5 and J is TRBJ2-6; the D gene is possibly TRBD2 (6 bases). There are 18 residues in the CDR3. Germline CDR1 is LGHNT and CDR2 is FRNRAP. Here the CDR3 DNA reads TGTGCTAGTGGTTTGGGCGGGACGGTTCTATCTGGGGCCAACGTCCTGACCTTC. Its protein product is CASGLGGTVLSGANVLTF.